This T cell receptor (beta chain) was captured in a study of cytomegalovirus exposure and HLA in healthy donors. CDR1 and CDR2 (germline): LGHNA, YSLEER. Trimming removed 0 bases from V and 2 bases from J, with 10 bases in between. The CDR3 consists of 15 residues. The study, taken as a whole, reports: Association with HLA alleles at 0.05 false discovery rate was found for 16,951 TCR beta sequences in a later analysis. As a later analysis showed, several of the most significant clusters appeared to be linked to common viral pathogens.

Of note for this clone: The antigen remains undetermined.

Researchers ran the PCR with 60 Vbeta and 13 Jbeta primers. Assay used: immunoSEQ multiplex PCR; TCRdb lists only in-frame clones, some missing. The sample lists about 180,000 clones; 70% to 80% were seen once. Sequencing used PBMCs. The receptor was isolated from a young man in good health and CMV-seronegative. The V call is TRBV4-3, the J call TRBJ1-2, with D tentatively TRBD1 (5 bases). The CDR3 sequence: CASSQDTRTNYGYTF. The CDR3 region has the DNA TGCGCCAGCAGCCAAGATACGAGGACAAACTATGGCTACACCTTC.